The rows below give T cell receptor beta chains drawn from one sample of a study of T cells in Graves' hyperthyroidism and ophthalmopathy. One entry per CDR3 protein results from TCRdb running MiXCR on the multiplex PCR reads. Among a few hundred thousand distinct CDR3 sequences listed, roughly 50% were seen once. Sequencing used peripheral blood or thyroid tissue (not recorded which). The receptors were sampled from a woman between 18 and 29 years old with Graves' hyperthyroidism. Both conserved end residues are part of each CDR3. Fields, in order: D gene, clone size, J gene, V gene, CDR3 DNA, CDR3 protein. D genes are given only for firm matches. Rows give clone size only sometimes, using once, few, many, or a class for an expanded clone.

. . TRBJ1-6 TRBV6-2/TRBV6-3 TGTGCCATCACCGAAGGGACCCTCGGGGGAAATTCACCCCTCCACTTT CAITEGTLGGNSPLHF
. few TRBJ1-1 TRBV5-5 TGTGCCAGCAGCTTAATTTTCTCGGGGACTGAAGCTTTCTTT CASSLIFSGTEAFF
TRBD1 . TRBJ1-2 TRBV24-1 TGTGCCACCAGTGATCTGAAAGGGGGCGCCTACACCTTC CATSDLKGGAYTF
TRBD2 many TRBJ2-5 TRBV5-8 TGTGCCAGCAGCTTGGAGACAGTCCCGGGGGGGTCCCAGTACTTC CASSLETVPGGSQYF
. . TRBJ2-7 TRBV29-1 TGCAGCTTTGTTAGATCGGGCGAGCAGTACTTC CSFVRSGEQYF
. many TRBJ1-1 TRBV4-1 TGCGCCAGCAAGCGCGGGGAGGGCGTTTTAAACACTGAAGCTTTCTTT CASKRGEGVLNTEAFF
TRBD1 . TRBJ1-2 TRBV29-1 TGCAGCGTAGGACCGGGACAGGGCCCCAGCTATGGCTACACCTTC CSVGPGQGPSYGYTF
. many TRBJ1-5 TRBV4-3 TGCGCCAGCAGCCAAGATCTTGGAGGAAATCAGCCCCAGCATTTT CASSQDLGGNQPQHF
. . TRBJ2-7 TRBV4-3 TGCGCCAGCAGCCAAGATTCGGCAAGATCCTACGAGCAGTACTTC CASSQDSARSYEQYF
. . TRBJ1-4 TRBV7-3 TGTGCCAGCAGCCCTGACAGCACTGAAAAACTGTTTTTT CASSPDSTEKLFF
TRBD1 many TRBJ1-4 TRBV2 TGTGCCAGCAGTTCTCGGGTCGGGACAGAAGAAAAACTGTTTTTT CASSSRVGTEEKLFF
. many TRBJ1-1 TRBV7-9 TGTGCCAGTAGCCCGGGACGGAACACTGAAGCTTTCTTT CASSPGRNTEAFF
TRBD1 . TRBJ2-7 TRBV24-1 TGTGCCACCAGTGATCGAATACCGGGACAGGGTTACTACAAGCAGTACTTC CATSDRIPGQGYYKQYF
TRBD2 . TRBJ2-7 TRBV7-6 TGTGCCAGCAGCGGGAGGGTATACGAGCAGTACTTC CASSGRVYEQYF
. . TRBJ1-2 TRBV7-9 TGTGCCAGCAGCTTGGGCGGGAGCTCATATGGCTACACCTTC CASSLGGSSYGYTF
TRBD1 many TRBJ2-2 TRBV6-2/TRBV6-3 TGTGCCAGCAGTGCGGACAGGGCCACCGGGGAGCTGTTTTTT CASSADRATGELFF
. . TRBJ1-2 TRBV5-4 TGTGCCGGCAGCTTGGTGGGTAACTATGGCTACACCTTC CAGSLVGNYGYTF
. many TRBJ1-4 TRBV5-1 TGCGCCAGCAGCCTGGACTTCAGGGGAAATGAAAAACTGTTTTTT CASSLDFRGNEKLFF
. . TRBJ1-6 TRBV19 TGTGCCAGTAGTACCCCCGGGACGGGGAGGAATTCACCCCTCCACTTT CASSTPGTGRNSPLHF
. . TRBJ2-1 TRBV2 TGTGCCAGCAGTCAGGGTGTATTTGAGAATGAGCAGTTCTTC CASSQGVFENEQFF
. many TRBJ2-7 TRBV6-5 TGTGCCAGCAAGTTACGGCGGGAATCCCGATACGAGCAGTACTTC CASKLRRESRYEQYF